This TCR beta chain came from a study of cytomegalovirus exposure and HLA in healthy donors. Turning to this clone: Antigen: not known.

The PCR employed 60 Vbeta primers together with 13 Jbeta primers. Here immunoSEQ multiplex PCR was the method, and the copy in TCRdb shows in-frame clones only, minus some. The sample lists 100,000 to 150,000 clones, around 86% occurring once. CDR1 and CDR2 (germline): MGHRA, YSYEKL. V dropped 3 bases and J dropped 9 bases, with 27 bases sitting between them. The CDR3 has 17 amino acids. Findings of the study overall: Specificity of a few CMV-associated chains for CMV antigens was verified in vitro. In an earlier analysis, about 87% or about 30%: the productive usage of most TCR beta V segments.

Nominal health characterized the donors when sampled, though unrecorded immune exposures were likely. Sequenced material: PBMCs. The chain uses TRBV4-1 and TRBJ2-7; tentatively, D is TRBD1 (5 bases). This receptor was obtained from a woman in her thirties or forties in good health and CMV-seronegative. The CDR3 loop is CASSQGLTTGLIFGQYF. The CDR3 DNA follows: TGCGCCAGCAGCCAGGGTCTGACCACAGGTCTAATTTTCGGGCAGTACTTC.